These 27 T cell receptor beta chains were all obtained from the same sample, sequenced in a study of blood T cell repertoires in COVID-19 (dated by TCRdb to about 2020). The library was produced with the immunoSEQ multiplex PCR assay. TCRdb provides this immuneACCESS table in a form limited to in-frame rearrangements. Some clones are lacking; in checked studies, under half of them reflect an unresolved V gene, and why the rest are absent is not known. In this sample the table shows approximately 100,000 clones, around 86% of which occur a single time. The ten largest clones add up to 2% to 3% of the sample. The source material was PBMCs or T cells enriched from blood (not recorded which). These receptor sequences come from a woman between 50 and 59 years old who had recovered from COVID-19.

This sequence joins TRBV29-1 and TRBJ2-3; 10 bases align to TRBD1. The ends lost 6 bases at V and 1 base at J; junction bases unmatched: 4. Germline values: CDR1 SQVTM, CDR2 ANQGSEA. The CDR3 consists of 14 residues. The CDR3 loop reads CSVPGQGGTDTQYF. CDR3 sequence (DNA): TGCAGCGTCCCTGGACAGGGGGGCACAGATACGCAGTATTTT.

V gene TRBV28 combines with J gene TRBJ1-5, with 11 bases fitting TRBD1. With 6 bases clipped from V and 1 base from J, the junction kept 2 bases outside the gene matches. The germline V gene encodes CDR1 MDHEN and CDR2 SYDVKM. The CDR3 runs 15 residues. The CDR3 is CASRRTGGSNQPQHF. The CDR3 DNA reads as TGTGCCAGCAGACGGACAGGGGGCAGCAATCAGCCCCAGCATTTT.

The CDR3 spells CAAMASGILGNEQFF. The CDR3 DNA follows: TGTGCCGCCATGGCTAGCGGGATCTTAGGCAATGAGCAGTTCTTC. This chain connects TRBV28 to TRBJ2-1; 9 nucleotides line up with TRBD2. The germline V gene encodes CDR1 MDHEN and CDR2 SYDVKM. The trim removed 11 bases at V and 6 bases at J, leaving 14 bases unmatched. CDR3 length: 15 amino acids.

The V gene is TRBV15, the J gene TRBJ1-4, with 9 bases matching TRBD1. The V gene's germline CDR1 is LNHNV and CDR2 YYDKDF (reference sequence). This CDR3 is 17 amino acids long. V lost 8 bases to trimming and J lost 8 bases; unmatched junction nucleotides: 18. The CDR3 DNA is TGTGCCACCGCGCTTAGAGGTTCGGGGGACAGGGACGAAAAACTGTTTTTT. Protein: CATALRGSGDRDEKLFF.

This clone was seen just once. The chain employs TRBV27 and TRBJ2-3, with D unresolved. V was shortened by 0 bases and J by 4 bases, with 2 bases between the two germline ends. This CDR3 spans 12 amino acids. Germline CDR1 is MNHEY and CDR2 is SMNVEV (reference sequence). The CDR3 coding sequence is TGTGCCAGCAGTTTATCCTCAGATACGCAGTATTTT. Translated, it gives CASSLSSDTQYF.

There are a few counts of this clone. The genes are TRBV7-3 and TRBJ2-7; D might be TRBD1 (6 bases). V dropped 5 bases and J dropped 8 bases, with 13 bases sitting between them. This CDR3 comprises 12 residues. Germline CDR1 reads SGHTA; CDR2 reads FQGTGA. In nucleotides, the CDR3 is TGTGCCAGCAGCCCCGGACAGACCAAGCAGTACTTC. It encodes CASSPGQTKQYF.

The chain is built from TRBV19 and TRBJ1-2, with D uncertain. Germline-derived CDR1 and CDR2 are LNHDA and SQIVND (reference sequence). This CDR3 is 12 amino acids long. Trimming left V 5 bases short and J 8 bases short, with 12 bases between. The CDR3 reads CASSPNKYGYTF. The CDR3 nucleotides are TGTGCCAGTAGTCCCAACAAATACGGCTACACCTTC. Supplemented by reference TRBV19 and TRBJ1-2, the full variable domain reads DGGITQSPKYLFRKEGQNVTLSCEQNLNHDAMYWYRQDPGQGLRLIYYSQIVNDFQKGDIAEGYSVSREKKESFPLTVTSAQKNPTAFYLCASSPNKYGYTFGSGTRLTVV.

The chain is built from TRBV6-6 and TRBJ1-2, with D possibly being TRBD1 (5 bases). This CDR3 is built from 13 residues. Germline V CDR1 and CDR2: MNHNY, SVGAGI (reference sequence). Trimming cost V 7 bases and J 2 bases, with 11 bases left between them. The CDR3 loop is CASNGGSNYGYTF. The CDR3 DNA reads TGTGCCAGCAACGGGGGGTCCAACTATGGCTACACCTTC.

This clone appeared once. V is TRBV5-1 and J is TRBJ1-6, with 7 bases fitting TRBD1. V was clipped by 4 bases and J by 14 bases; unmatched bases: 12. Germline CDR1 SGHRS, CDR2 YFSETQ. CDR3 size: 14 residues. DNA of the CDR3: TGCGCCAGCAGCCCCGGGACAGAGGTCTGGGCCCTCCACTTT. Translated, it gives CASSPGTEVWALHF.

The chain recombines TRBV5-1 with TRBJ2-2; D perhaps matches TRBD2 (5 bases). The length of the CDR3 is 14 residues. CDR1 is SGHRS and CDR2 is YFSETQ in the germline V gene. Between the trimmed V and J ends, which lost 3 bases and 7 bases, there was a span of 13 bases. CDR3 nucleotide sequence: TGCGCCAGCAGCTCTACCTACGAGGGCGGGGAGCTGTTTTTT. Translating gives CASSSTYEGGELFF. Looking up the rest from reference TRBV5-1 and TRBJ2-2 gives the full variable domain: KAGVTQTPRYLIKTRGQQVTLSCSPISGHRSVSWYQQTPGQGLQFLFEYFSETQRNKGNFPGRFSGRQFSNSRSEMNVSTLELGDSALYLCASSSTYEGGELFFGEGSRLTVL.

This chain uses TRBV5-1 with TRBJ2-7; TRBD1 aligns across 9 bases. The CDR3 extends over 15 amino acids. CDR1 and CDR2 (germline): SGHRS, YFSETQ. With V trimmed by 0 bases and J by 6 bases, 7 bases remained unmatched. CDR3: CASSLVPGTGSEQYF. CDR3 bases: TGCGCCAGCAGCTTGGTCCCCGGGACAGGGTCCGAGCAGTACTTC.

The chain carries TRBV3-1 (or the pseudogene TRBV3-2) and TRBJ1-3, with unresolved D. Trimming cost V 2 bases and J 7 bases, with 6 bases left between them. This CDR3 comprises 12 residues. CDR1 and CDR2 (germline): LGHDT, YNNKEL (reference sequence). As DNA, the CDR3 is TGTGCCAGCAGCCAACTATTCAACACCATATATTTT. It yields the protein CASSQLFNTIYF.

J is TRBJ2-6 and V is TRBV19, with D possibly TRBD2 on 5 matching bases. The CDR3 has 19 residues. The V end was cut by 1 base, the J end by 0 bases, with 16 bases between. CDR1 is LNHDA, CDR2 SQIVND, per germline (reference sequence). DNA of the CDR3: TGTGCCAGTAGTATAGCTCAAACGGGGAAAAGCTCTGGGGCCAACGTCCTGACTTTC. Translated, it gives CASSIAQTGKSSGANVLTF. The whole variable domain, remainder taken from reference TRBV19 and TRBJ2-6, is DGGITQSPKYLFRKEGQNVTLSCEQNLNHDAMYWYRQDPGQGLRLIYYSQIVNDFQKGDIAEGYSVSREKKESFPLTVTSAQKNPTAFYLCASSIAQTGKSSGANVLTFGAGSRLTVL.

CDR3 protein: CATSDRQGKETQYF. In DNA, the CDR3 is TGTGCCACCAGTGATCGACAGGGTAAAGAGACCCAGTACTTC. V usage is TRBV24-1 and J usage is TRBJ2-5; 7 nucleotides agree with TRBD1. CDR3 length equals 14 residues. Germline V gene data show CDR1 as KGHDR and CDR2 as SFDVKD. The V gene end was trimmed by 3 bases and the J gene end by 3 bases; junction bases not matched to a gene: 3.

The chain has TRBV11-2 and TRBJ1-2, with D tentatively TRBD1 (5 bases). V was shortened by 0 bases and J by 7 bases, with 21 bases between the two germline ends. Germline assignment: CDR1 SGHAT and CDR2 FQNNGV. This CDR3 has 17 amino acids. CDR3: CASSLDAGKSHSGGYTF. The CDR3 DNA reads TGTGCCAGCAGCTTAGACGCAGGGAAGTCTCACTCGGGTGGCTACACCTTC. Filled out from reference TRBV11-2 and TRBJ1-2, the complete variable domain reads EAGVAQSPRYKIIEKRQSVAFWCNPISGHATLYWYQQILGQGPKLLIQFQNNGVVDDSQLPKDRFSAERLKGVDSTLKIQPAKLEDSAVYLCASSLDAGKSHSGGYTFGSGTRLTVV.

This clone has more than one count but fewer than ten. This sequence joins TRBV10-3 and TRBJ2-2, with 8 bases matching TRBD1. Germline CDR1 ENHRY, CDR2 SYGVKD. V lost 6 bases, J lost 2 bases, and 2 bases stayed unmatched. The CDR3 contains 14 residues. CDR3 nucleotide sequence: TGTGCCATCAGGGGACAGGTTAACACCGGGGAGCTGTTTTTT. Translation: CAIRGQVNTGELFF.

DNA for the CDR3: TGTGCCAGCAGCCAACCTGCAGGGGGAACTGGAAACACCATATATTTT. Amino acid sequence: CASSQPAGGTGNTIYF. The V call is TRBV3-1 (or the pseudogene TRBV3-2), the J call TRBJ1-3; TRBD1 matches 7 bases. This CDR3 comprises 16 residues. The junction had 6 bases not matched to a gene; V was cut back by 2 bases and J by 2 bases. Germline V gene sequence: CDR1 LGHDT, CDR2 YNNKEL (reference sequence).

The genes are TRBV15 and TRBJ2-1; tentatively, D is TRBD1 (6 bases). The CDR3 spans 14 residues. The V end lost 0 bases, the J end lost 6 bases, and 9 bases lay between the germline ends. Per germline, CDR1 LNHNV and CDR2 YYDKDF (reference sequence). CDR3 region: CATSRDQQGNEQFF. The CDR3 DNA reads as TGTGCCACCAGCAGAGATCAACAGGGCAATGAGCAGTTCTTC.

The chain couples TRBV7-2 to TRBJ2-5; D call uncertain. CDR3 length: 14 amino acids. Germline-derived CDR1 and CDR2 are SGHTA and FQGNSA. The ends were cut back, 5 bases at V and 2 bases at J, with 12 bases in the middle. CDR3 protein: CASSPTLKQETQYF. The CDR3 bases are TGTGCCAGCAGCCCCACCCTAAAGCAAGAGACCCAGTACTTC.

V gene TRBV19 combines with J gene TRBJ1-1, with 7 positions matching TRBD1. The CDR3 has 11 residues. J was trimmed by 3 bases and V by 11 bases; bases with no gene match: 3. CDR1 LNHDA and CDR2 SQIVND come from the germline V gene (reference sequence). The CDR3 loop reads CAGGTDTEAFF. In DNA form, the CDR3 reads TGTGCCGGGGGGACAGACACTGAAGCTTTCTTT.

This chain links TRBV9 with TRBJ1-1; a weak D match, TRBD1 (6 bases). The germline V and J ends were trimmed by 4 bases and 6 bases, with 22 bases remaining between them. This CDR3 contains 16 residues. Germline CDR1 is SGDLS and CDR2 is YYNGEE. CDR3 DNA sequence: TGTGCCAGCAGCCACTCAAAGAAGGGGGGGTCGGCTGAAGCTTTCTTT. The encoded protein is CASSHSKKGGSAEAFF.

This clone appeared once. This rearrangement joins TRBV27 to TRBJ1-1, with D possibly TRBD1 on 6 matching bases. The CDR3 spans 17 residues. Germline CDR1 and CDR2: MNHEY and SMNVEV (reference sequence). V was pared by 8 bases and J by 5 bases, with 27 bases between. The CDR3: CASFLPLTGRGRTEAFF. In DNA form, the CDR3 reads TGTGCCAGCTTCCTACCGCTTACAGGGAGGGGACGGACTGAAGCTTTCTTT.

This clone showed up just a few times. The V call is TRBV12-5, the J call TRBJ2-1; 8 nucleotides agree with TRBD2. Germline CDR1 LGHNT, CDR2 FRNRAP. V dropped 8 bases and J dropped 1; count of bases not matched to a gene: 1. The CDR3 has 13 amino acids. The DNA for the CDR3 is TGTGCTAGTCGGGGGGGGTCCTACAATGAGCAGTTCTTC. Translation gives CASRGGSYNEQFF. Full variable domain (remainder filled in from reference TRBV12-5 and TRBJ2-1): DARVTQTPRHKVTEMGQEVTMRCQPILGHNTVFWYRQTMMQGLELLAYFRNRAPLDDSGMPKDRFSAEMPDATLATLKIQPSEPRDSAVYFCASRGGSYNEQFFGPGTRLTVL.

The chain links TRBV5-6 to TRBJ2-1; D is perhaps TRBD1 (5 bases). V shed 0 bases and J shed 3 bases, with 10 bases lying between them. Germline V gene data show CDR1 as SGHDT and CDR2 as YYEEEE. The CDR3 is 15 amino acids. CDR3 coding DNA: TGTGCCAGCAGCTTGGAGGGGCTCTACTACAATGAGCAGTTCTTC. This codes for CASSLEGLYYNEQFF.

The chain carries TRBV5-1 and TRBJ1-6; no clear D gene. Per the germline V gene, CDR1 is SGHRS and CDR2 is YFSETQ. The CDR3 is made up of 15 amino acids. Trimming removed 0 bases at V and 8 bases at J, with 12 bases between. CDR3 amino acids: CASSLVGRTYSPLHF. The CDR3 DNA reads as TGCGCCAGCAGCTTGGTTGGGAGAACTTATTCACCCCTCCACTTT.

Notes on this clone: One end of the junction does not line up with germline, which may come from a read error. J is TRBJ1-2 and V is TRBV4-1; 7 nucleotides align to TRBD1. Germline CDR1 is MGHRA and CDR2 is YSYEKL. The CDR3 is made up of 14 amino acids. The CDR3 here is CASSQETPPTGSVF. For the CDR3, the DNA is TGCGCCAGCAGCCAAGAGACCCCACCGACAGGGAGCGTCTTC.

V gene TRBV5-1 combines with J gene TRBJ2-5, with D possibly being TRBD2 (6 bases). Germline V gene sequence: CDR1 SGHRS, CDR2 YFSETQ. This CDR3 spans 15 amino acids. V gave up 4 bases and J gave up 0 bases, with 13 bases separating them. The CDR3 loop is CASSPRAGNQETQYF. In DNA, the CDR3 is TGCGCCAGCAGCCCCCGGGCGGGAAACCAAGAGACCCAGTACTTC.